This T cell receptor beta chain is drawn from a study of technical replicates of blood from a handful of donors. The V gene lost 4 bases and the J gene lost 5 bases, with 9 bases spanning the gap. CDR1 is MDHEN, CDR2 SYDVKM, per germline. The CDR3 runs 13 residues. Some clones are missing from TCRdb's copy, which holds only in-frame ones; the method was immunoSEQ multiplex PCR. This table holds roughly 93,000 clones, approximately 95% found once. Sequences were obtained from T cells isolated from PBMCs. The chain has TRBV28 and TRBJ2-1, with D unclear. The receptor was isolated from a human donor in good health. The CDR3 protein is CASSSRLDNEQFF. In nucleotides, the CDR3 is TGTGCCAGCAGTTCCAGGTTGGACAATGAGCAGTTCTTC.